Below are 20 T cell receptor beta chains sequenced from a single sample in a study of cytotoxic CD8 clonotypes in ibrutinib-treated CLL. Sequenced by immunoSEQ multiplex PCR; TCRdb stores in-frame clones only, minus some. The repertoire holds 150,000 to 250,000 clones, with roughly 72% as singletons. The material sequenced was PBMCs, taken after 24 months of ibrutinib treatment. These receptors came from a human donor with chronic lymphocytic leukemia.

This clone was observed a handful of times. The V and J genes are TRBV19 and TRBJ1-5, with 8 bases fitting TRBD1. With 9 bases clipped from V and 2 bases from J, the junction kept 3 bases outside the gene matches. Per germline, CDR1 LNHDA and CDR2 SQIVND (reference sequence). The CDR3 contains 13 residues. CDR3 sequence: CASKGQGNQPQHF. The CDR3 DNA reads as TGTGCCAGCAAGGGACAGGGCAATCAGCCCCAGCATTTT.

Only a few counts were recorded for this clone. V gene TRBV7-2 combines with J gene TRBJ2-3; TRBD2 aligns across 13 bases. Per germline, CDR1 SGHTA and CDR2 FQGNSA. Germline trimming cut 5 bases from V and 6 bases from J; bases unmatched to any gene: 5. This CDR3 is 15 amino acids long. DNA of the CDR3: TGTGCCAGCAGCAAGACTAGCGGGAGGTGGGATACGCAGTATTTT. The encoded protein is CASSKTSGRWDTQYF.

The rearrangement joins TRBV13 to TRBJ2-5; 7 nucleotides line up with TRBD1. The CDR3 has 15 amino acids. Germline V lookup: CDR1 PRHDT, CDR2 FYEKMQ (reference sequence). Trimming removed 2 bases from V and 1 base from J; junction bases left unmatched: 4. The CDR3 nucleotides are TGTGCCAGCAGCTTAAATGGGACAGCCCAAGAGACCCAGTACTTC. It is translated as CASSLNGTAQETQYF.

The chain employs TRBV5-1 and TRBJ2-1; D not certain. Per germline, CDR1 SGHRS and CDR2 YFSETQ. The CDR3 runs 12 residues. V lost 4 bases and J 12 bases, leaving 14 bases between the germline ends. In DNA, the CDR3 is TGCGCCAGCAGCCCCGGTCCGCCGGGGCAGTTCTTC. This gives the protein CASSPGPPGQFF.

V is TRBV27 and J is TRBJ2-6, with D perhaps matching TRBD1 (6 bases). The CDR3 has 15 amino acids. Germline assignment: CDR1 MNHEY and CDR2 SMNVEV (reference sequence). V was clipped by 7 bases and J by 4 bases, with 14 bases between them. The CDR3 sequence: CASMRTADGANVLTF. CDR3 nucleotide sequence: TGTGCCAGCATGAGGACAGCCGACGGGGCCAACGTCCTGACTTTC.

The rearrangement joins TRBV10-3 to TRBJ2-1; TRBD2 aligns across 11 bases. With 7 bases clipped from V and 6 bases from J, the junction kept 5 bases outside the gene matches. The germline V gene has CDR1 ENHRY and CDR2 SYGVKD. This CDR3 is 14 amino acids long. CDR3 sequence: CAITALAGGNEQFF. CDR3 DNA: TGTGCCATCACCGCGCTAGCGGGAGGCAATGAGCAGTTCTTC.

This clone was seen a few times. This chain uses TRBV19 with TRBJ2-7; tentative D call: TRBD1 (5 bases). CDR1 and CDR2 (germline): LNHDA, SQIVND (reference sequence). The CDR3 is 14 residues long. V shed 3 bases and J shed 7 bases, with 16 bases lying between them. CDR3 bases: TGTGCCAGTAGTATCTTGTATCAGGGTTTGGAGCAGTACTTC. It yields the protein CASSILYQGLEQYF.

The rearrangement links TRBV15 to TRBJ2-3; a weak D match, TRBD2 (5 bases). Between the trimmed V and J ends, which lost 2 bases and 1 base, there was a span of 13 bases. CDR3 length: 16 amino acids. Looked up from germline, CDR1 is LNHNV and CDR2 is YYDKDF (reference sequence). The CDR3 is CATSRTRLPRTDTQYF. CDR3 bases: TGTGCCACCAGCAGAACTAGATTGCCCCGCACAGATACGCAGTATTTT.

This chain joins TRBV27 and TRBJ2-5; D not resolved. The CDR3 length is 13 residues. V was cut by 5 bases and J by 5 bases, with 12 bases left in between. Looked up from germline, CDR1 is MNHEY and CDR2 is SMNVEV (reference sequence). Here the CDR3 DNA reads TGTGCCAGCAGTAAAAACTTAAGGGAGACCCAGTACTTC. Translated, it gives CASSKNLRETQYF.

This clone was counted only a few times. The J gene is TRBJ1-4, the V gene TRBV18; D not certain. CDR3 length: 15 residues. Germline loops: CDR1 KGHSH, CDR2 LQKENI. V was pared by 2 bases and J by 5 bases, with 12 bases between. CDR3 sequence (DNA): TGTGCCAGCTCACCATCGGCAGTGGGGAATGAAAAACTGTTTTTT. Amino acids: CASSPSAVGNEKLFF.

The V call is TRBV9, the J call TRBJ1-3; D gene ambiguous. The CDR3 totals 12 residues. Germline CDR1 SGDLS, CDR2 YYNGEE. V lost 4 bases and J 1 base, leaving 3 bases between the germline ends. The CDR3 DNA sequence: TGTGCCAGCAGCACATCTGGAAACACCATATATTTT. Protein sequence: CASSTSGNTIYF.

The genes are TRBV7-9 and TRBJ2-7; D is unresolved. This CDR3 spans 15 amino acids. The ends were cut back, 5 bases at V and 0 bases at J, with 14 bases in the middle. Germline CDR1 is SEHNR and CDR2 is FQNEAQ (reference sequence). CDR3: CASSPRRAHSYEQYF. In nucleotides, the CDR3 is TGTGCCAGCAGCCCAAGACGGGCCCACTCCTACGAGCAGTACTTC.

The CDR3 region is CASTPGDREETQYF. The CDR3 DNA is TGCGCCAGCACCCCCGGCGACCGAGAAGAGACCCAGTACTTC. The chain links TRBV5-1 to TRBJ2-5; D call uncertain. V gave up 6 bases and J gave up 3 bases, with 15 bases separating them. This CDR3 is built from 14 residues. Per the germline V gene, CDR1 is SGHRS and CDR2 is YFSETQ.

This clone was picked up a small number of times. The CDR3 loop is CASSLRSGGYNEQFF. The CDR3, as DNA: TGTGCCAGCAGCTTAAGATCAGGGGGATACAATGAGCAGTTCTTC. The rearrangement uses TRBV13 and TRBJ2-1; 7 bases map to TRBD1. V dropped 2 bases and J dropped 4; count of bases not matched to a gene: 5. Per the germline V gene, CDR1 is PRHDT and CDR2 is FYEKMQ (reference sequence). The CDR3 consists of 15 residues.

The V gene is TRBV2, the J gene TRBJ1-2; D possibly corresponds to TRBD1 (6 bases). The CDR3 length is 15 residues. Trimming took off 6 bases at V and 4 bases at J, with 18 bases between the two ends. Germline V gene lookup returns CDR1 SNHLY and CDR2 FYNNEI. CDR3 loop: CASSLTGRLTYGYTF. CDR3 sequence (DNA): TGTGCCAGCAGCCTGACAGGTCGTCTCACCTATGGCTACACCTTC. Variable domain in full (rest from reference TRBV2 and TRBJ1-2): EPEVTQTPSHQVTQMGQEVILRCVPISNHLYFYWYRQILGQKVEFLVSFYNNEISEKSEIFDDQFSVERPDGSNFTLKIRSTKLEDSAMYFCASSLTGRLTYGYTFGSGTRLTVV.

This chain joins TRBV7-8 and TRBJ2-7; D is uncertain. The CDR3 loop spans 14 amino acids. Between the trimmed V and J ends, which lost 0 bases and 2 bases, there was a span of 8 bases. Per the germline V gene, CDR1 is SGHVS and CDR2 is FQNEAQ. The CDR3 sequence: CASSLAGETYEQYF. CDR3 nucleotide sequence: TGTGCCAGCAGCTTAGCCGGCGAGACCTACGAGCAGTACTTC.

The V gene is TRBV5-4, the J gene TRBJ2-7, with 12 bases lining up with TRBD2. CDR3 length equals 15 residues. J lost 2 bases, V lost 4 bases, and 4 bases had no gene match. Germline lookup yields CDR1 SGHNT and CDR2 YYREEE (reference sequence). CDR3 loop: CASSPGLAGTYEQYF. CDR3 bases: TGTGCCAGCAGCCCAGGACTAGCGGGGACCTACGAGCAGTACTTC.

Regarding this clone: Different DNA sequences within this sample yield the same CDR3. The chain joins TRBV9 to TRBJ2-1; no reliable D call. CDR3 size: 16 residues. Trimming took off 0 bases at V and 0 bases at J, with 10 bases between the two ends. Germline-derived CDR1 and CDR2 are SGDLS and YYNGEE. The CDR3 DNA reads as TGTGCCAGCAGCGTAGGGGGTACGAGCTCCTACAATGAGCAGTTCTTC. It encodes CASSVGGTSSYNEQFF. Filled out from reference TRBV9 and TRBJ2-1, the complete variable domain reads DSGVTQTPKHLITATGQRVTLRCSPRSGDLSVYWYQQSLDQGLQFLIQYYNGEERAKGNILERFSAQQFPDLHSELNLSSLELGDSALYFCASSVGGTSSYNEQFFGPGTRLTVL.

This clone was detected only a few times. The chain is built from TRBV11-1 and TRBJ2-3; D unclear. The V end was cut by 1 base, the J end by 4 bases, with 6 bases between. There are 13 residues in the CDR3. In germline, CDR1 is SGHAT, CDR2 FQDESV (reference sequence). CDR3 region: CASSLGSPDTQYF. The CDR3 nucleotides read TGTGCCAGCAGCTTAGGAAGCCCAGATACGCAGTATTTT.

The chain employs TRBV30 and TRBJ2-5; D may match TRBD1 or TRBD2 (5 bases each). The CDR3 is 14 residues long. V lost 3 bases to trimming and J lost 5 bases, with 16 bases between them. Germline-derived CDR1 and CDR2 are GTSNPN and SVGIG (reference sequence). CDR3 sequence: CAWRPGPTRETQYF. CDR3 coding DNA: TGTGCCTGGAGGCCGGGACCTACTCGGGAGACCCAGTACTTC.